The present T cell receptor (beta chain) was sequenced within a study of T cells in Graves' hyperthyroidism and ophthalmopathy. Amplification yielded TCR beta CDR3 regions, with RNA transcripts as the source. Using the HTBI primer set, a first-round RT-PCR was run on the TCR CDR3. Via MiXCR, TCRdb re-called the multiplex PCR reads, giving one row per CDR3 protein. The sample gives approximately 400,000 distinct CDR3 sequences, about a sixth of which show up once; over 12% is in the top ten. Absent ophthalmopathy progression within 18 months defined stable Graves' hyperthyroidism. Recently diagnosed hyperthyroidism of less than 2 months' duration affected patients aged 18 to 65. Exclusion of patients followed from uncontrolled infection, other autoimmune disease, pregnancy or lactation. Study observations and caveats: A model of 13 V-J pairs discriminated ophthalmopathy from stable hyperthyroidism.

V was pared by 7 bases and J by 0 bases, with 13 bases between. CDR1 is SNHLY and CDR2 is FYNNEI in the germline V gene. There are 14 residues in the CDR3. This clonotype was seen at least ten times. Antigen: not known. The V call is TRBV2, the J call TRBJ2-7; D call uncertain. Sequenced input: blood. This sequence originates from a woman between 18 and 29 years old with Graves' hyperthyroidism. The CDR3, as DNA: TGTGCCAGCATACGAGGTGCCTACTCCTACGAGCAGTACTTC. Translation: CASIRGAYSYEQYF. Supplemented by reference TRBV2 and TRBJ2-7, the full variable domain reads EPEVTQTPSHQVTQMGQEVILRCVPISNHLYFYWYRQILGQKVEFLVSFYNNEISEKSEIFDDQFSVERPDGSNFTLKIRSTKLEDSAMYFCASIRGAYSYEQYFGPGTRLTVT.